A selection of T cell receptor beta chains follows, all from one sample in a study of beta chain features in type 1 diabetes. Produced via immunoSEQ multiplex PCR; TCRdb's table is partial and in-frame only. Seen here are 600,000 to 700,000 clones, roughly 12% observed once, and the top ten hold 0.095% to 0.15%. The sample was naive CD4+ T cells from blood. The receptors derive from a man aged 25 to 40 with type 1 diabetes. CDR3s include the opening cysteine and the closing phenylalanine or tryptophan. The D gene is left open where the match is weak. The size field is filled for only some rows; it gives once, few, many or a size class.

j_call: TRBJ1-2
clone_size: -
v_call: TRBV16
cdr3_length: 13
d_call: TRBD1
cdr3_aa: CASSPGQGYGYTF
cdr3_nt: TGTGCCAGCAGCCCGGGACAGGGGTATGGCTACACCTTC

j_call: TRBJ1-2
clone_size: -
v_call: TRBV4-3
cdr3_length: 13
d_call: -
cdr3_aa: CASSQEPDYGYTF
cdr3_nt: TGCGCCAGCAGCCAGGAGCCGGACTATGGCTACACCTTC

j_call: TRBJ2-5
clone_size: few
v_call: TRBV7-2
cdr3_length: 16
d_call: -
cdr3_aa: CASSRRPGTIQETQYF
cdr3_nt: TGTGCCAGCAGCCGCCGGCCCGGGACAATCCAAGAGACCCAGTACTTC

j_call: TRBJ2-1
clone_size: few
v_call: TRBV19
cdr3_length: 14
d_call: -
cdr3_aa: CASSPVQGGSEQFF
cdr3_nt: TGTGCCAGTAGTCCCGTCCAAGGGGGAAGTGAGCAGTTCTTC

j_call: TRBJ1-1
clone_size: few
v_call: TRBV6-5
cdr3_length: 14
d_call: -
cdr3_aa: CASAPRRVNTEAFF
cdr3_nt: TGTGCCAGCGCACCCCGCAGAGTGAACACTGAAGCTTTCTTT

j_call: TRBJ2-7
clone_size: -
v_call: TRBV6-5
cdr3_length: 16
d_call: TRBD1
cdr3_aa: CASSYAGTGEFHEQYF
cdr3_nt: TGTGCCAGCAGTTACGCGGGGACAGGGGAGTTCCACGAGCAGTACTTC

j_call: TRBJ2-1
clone_size: -
v_call: TRBV27
cdr3_length: 15
d_call: TRBD1
cdr3_aa: CASSLLGTGLLEQFF
cdr3_nt: TGTGCCAGCAGTTTACTCGGGACAGGGCTCCTCGAGCAGTTCTTC

j_call: TRBJ2-7
clone_size: -
v_call: TRBV9
cdr3_length: 18
d_call: TRBD1
cdr3_aa: CASSVAGTGRLGAYEQYF
cdr3_nt: TGTGCCAGCAGCGTAGCCGGGACAGGGAGGCTCGGGGCCTACGAGCAGTACTTC

j_call: TRBJ1-1
clone_size: -
v_call: TRBV29-1
cdr3_length: 14
d_call: -
cdr3_aa: CSAVKALRFTEAFF
cdr3_nt: TGCAGCGCTGTGAAGGCCCTCAGGTTCACTGAAGCTTTCTTT

j_call: TRBJ1-2
clone_size: -
v_call: TRBV7-9
cdr3_length: 14
d_call: -
cdr3_aa: CASSTDVSRAGYTF
cdr3_nt: TGTGCCAGCAGCACAGACGTGAGTAGGGCGGGCTACACCTTC

j_call: TRBJ1-5
clone_size: -
v_call: TRBV2
cdr3_length: 14
d_call: TRBD1
cdr3_aa: CASSTGQVGQPQHF
cdr3_nt: TGTGCCAGCAGTACAGGACAGGTTGGACAGCCCCAGCATTTT

j_call: TRBJ1-5
clone_size: few
v_call: TRBV30
cdr3_length: 15
d_call: TRBD1
cdr3_aa: CAWSRTGGNNQPQHF
cdr3_nt: TGTGCCTGGAGTCGCACAGGGGGCAACAATCAGCCCCAGCATTTT

j_call: TRBJ2-4
clone_size: few
v_call: TRBV5-1
cdr3_length: 15
d_call: TRBD1
cdr3_aa: CASSPRDRVLNIQYF
cdr3_nt: TGCGCCAGCAGCCCCCGTGACAGGGTCCTAAACATTCAGTACTTC

j_call: TRBJ2-7
clone_size: -
v_call: TRBV4-3
cdr3_length: 17
d_call: -
cdr3_aa: CASSQDRVKVSGHEQYF
cdr3_nt: TGCGCCAGCAGCCAAGATAGAGTCAAGGTGTCTGGCCACGAGCAGTACTTC

j_call: TRBJ2-1
clone_size: few
v_call: TRBV5-6
cdr3_length: 16
d_call: TRBD1
cdr3_aa: CASSSDRGSSYNEQFF
cdr3_nt: TGTGCCAGCAGCTCGGACAGGGGGAGCTCCTACAATGAGCAGTTCTTC

j_call: TRBJ2-2
clone_size: -
v_call: TRBV2
cdr3_length: 16
d_call: TRBD1
cdr3_aa: CASRDPGQGSTGELFF
cdr3_nt: TGTGCCAGCAGAGACCCGGGACAGGGCTCCACCGGGGAGCTGTTTTTT

j_call: TRBJ2-5
clone_size: few
v_call: TRBV10-3
cdr3_length: 14
d_call: -
cdr3_aa: CAISESGFQETQYF
cdr3_nt: TGTGCCATCAGTGAGTCAGGCTTTCAAGAGACCCAGTACTTC

j_call: TRBJ1-4
clone_size: few
v_call: TRBV27
cdr3_length: 15
d_call: -
cdr3_aa: CASSLSFRRNEKLFF
cdr3_nt: TGTGCCAGCAGTTTATCGTTCAGGCGGAATGAAAAACTGTTTTTT

j_call: TRBJ2-5
clone_size: few
v_call: TRBV7-2
cdr3_length: 13
d_call: -
cdr3_aa: CASTTGGLETQYF
cdr3_nt: TGTGCCAGCACCACAGGCGGGCTCGAGACCCAGTACTTC

j_call: TRBJ2-5
clone_size: few
v_call: TRBV7-2
cdr3_length: 15
d_call: -
cdr3_aa: CASSLVGQTEETQYF
cdr3_nt: TGTGCCAGCAGCTTAGTTGGGCAAACGGAGGAGACCCAGTACTTC

j_call: TRBJ2-1
clone_size: few
v_call: TRBV9
cdr3_length: 14
d_call: -
cdr3_aa: CASSVTQAPNEQFF
cdr3_nt: TGTGCCAGCAGCGTAACCCAGGCCCCCAATGAGCAGTTCTTC

j_call: TRBJ1-6
clone_size: few
v_call: TRBV10-3
cdr3_length: 15
d_call: -
cdr3_aa: CAISDSRGGNSPLHF
cdr3_nt: TGTGCCATCAGTGATTCCCGGGGCGGGAATTCACCCCTCCACTTT

j_call: TRBJ1-4
clone_size: -
v_call: TRBV18
cdr3_length: 13
d_call: TRBD1
cdr3_aa: CASSPGTGQKLFF
cdr3_nt: TGTGCCAGCTCACCAGGGACAGGGCAAAAACTGTTTTTT

j_call: TRBJ2-7
clone_size: few
v_call: TRBV10-2
cdr3_length: 14
d_call: -
cdr3_aa: CASSPGGAEHEQYF
cdr3_nt: TGCGCCAGCAGTCCAGGGGGGGCAGAGCACGAGCAGTACTTC

j_call: TRBJ2-4
clone_size: -
v_call: TRBV14
cdr3_length: 15
d_call: TRBD1
cdr3_aa: CASSDGGTGGNIQYF
cdr3_nt: TGTGCCAGCAGCGACGGCGGGACAGGGGGAAACATTCAGTACTTC

j_call: TRBJ2-1
clone_size: -
v_call: TRBV6-6
cdr3_length: 15
d_call: TRBD1
cdr3_aa: CASSRDRATYNEQFF
cdr3_nt: TGTGCCAGCAGTCGGGACAGGGCTACCTACAATGAGCAGTTCTTC

j_call: TRBJ2-1
clone_size: few
v_call: TRBV5-1
cdr3_length: 13
d_call: -
cdr3_aa: CASSLDGGNEQFF
cdr3_nt: TGCGCCAGCAGCTTGGACGGTGGGAATGAGCAGTTCTTC

j_call: TRBJ1-2
clone_size: -
v_call: TRBV7-9
cdr3_length: 15
d_call: TRBD1
cdr3_aa: CASSLGQGRNYGYTF
cdr3_nt: TGTGCCAGCAGCCTAGGACAGGGGAGAAACTATGGCTACACCTTC

j_call: TRBJ1-2
clone_size: few
v_call: TRBV6-1
cdr3_length: 15
d_call: -
cdr3_aa: CASSEIGRRHYGYTF
cdr3_nt: TGTGCCAGCAGTGAAATCGGCAGGCGACACTATGGCTACACCTTC

j_call: TRBJ2-7
clone_size: few
v_call: TRBV19
cdr3_length: 15
d_call: -
cdr3_aa: CASSIGGDRSYEQYF
cdr3_nt: TGTGCCAGTAGTATAGGAGGAGACAGGAGCTACGAGCAGTACTTC

j_call: TRBJ2-5
clone_size: few
v_call: TRBV29-1
cdr3_length: 13
d_call: -
cdr3_aa: CSAASGAPETQYF
cdr3_nt: TGCAGCGCCGCGTCCGGGGCCCCGGAGACCCAGTACTTC

j_call: TRBJ2-1
clone_size: -
v_call: TRBV2
cdr3_length: 12
d_call: -
cdr3_aa: CASSPYYNEQFF
cdr3_nt: TGTGCCAGCAGTCCTTACTACAATGAGCAGTTCTTC

j_call: TRBJ2-3
clone_size: -
v_call: TRBV4-3
cdr3_length: 20
d_call: TRBD2
cdr3_aa: CASSQDQGSGGLSSTDTQYF
cdr3_nt: TGCGCCAGCAGCCAAGATCAGGGAAGCGGGGGACTATCTAGCACAGATACGCAGTATTTT

j_call: TRBJ2-5
clone_size: -
v_call: TRBV6-6
cdr3_length: 13
d_call: -
cdr3_aa: CASRWRVYETQYF
cdr3_nt: TGTGCCAGCAGATGGAGGGTGTATGAGACCCAGTACTTC

j_call: TRBJ1-2
clone_size: -
v_call: TRBV10-3
cdr3_length: 13
d_call: -
cdr3_aa: CAIQAGFDYGYTF
cdr3_nt: TGTGCCATCCAAGCCGGGTTTGACTATGGCTACACCTTC

j_call: TRBJ2-7
clone_size: few
v_call: TRBV9
cdr3_length: 11
d_call: -
cdr3_aa: CASQRGYEQYF
cdr3_nt: TGTGCCAGCCAGAGAGGATACGAGCAGTACTTC

j_call: TRBJ1-5
clone_size: few
v_call: TRBV19
cdr3_length: 14
d_call: -
cdr3_aa: CASRWAGTNQPQHF
cdr3_nt: TGTGCCAGTAGATGGGCTGGGACCAATCAGCCCCAGCATTTT

j_call: TRBJ1-6
clone_size: -
v_call: TRBV18
cdr3_length: 15
d_call: TRBD1
cdr3_aa: CASSPWDRDNSPLHF
cdr3_nt: TGTGCCAGCTCACCATGGGACAGGGATAATTCACCCCTCCACTTT

j_call: TRBJ1-4
clone_size: -
v_call: TRBV2
cdr3_length: 14
d_call: -
cdr3_aa: CASSDSDSRKKLFF
cdr3_nt: TGTGCCAGCTCCGATTCGGACAGCCGTAAAAAACTGTTTTTT

j_call: TRBJ2-5
clone_size: few
v_call: TRBV9
cdr3_length: 15
d_call: TRBD1
cdr3_aa: CASSARDRNQETQYF
cdr3_nt: TGTGCCAGCAGCGCAAGGGACAGAAATCAAGAGACCCAGTACTTC

j_call: TRBJ1-1
clone_size: few
v_call: TRBV5-4
cdr3_length: 14
d_call: -
cdr3_aa: CASSFMGVNTEAFF
cdr3_nt: TGTGCCAGCAGCTTTATGGGAGTGAACACTGAAGCTTTCTTT

j_call: TRBJ2-6
clone_size: few
v_call: TRBV10-3
cdr3_length: 17
d_call: -
cdr3_aa: CAISDGGSSSGANVLTF
cdr3_nt: TGTGCCATCAGTGATGGCGGATCAAGCTCTGGGGCCAACGTCCTGACTTTC

j_call: TRBJ2-1
clone_size: few
v_call: TRBV5-1
cdr3_length: 15
d_call: -
cdr3_aa: CASSLQGQSYNEQFF
cdr3_nt: TGCGCCAGCAGCTTGCAGGGGCAGTCCTACAATGAGCAGTTCTTC

j_call: TRBJ1-6
clone_size: -
v_call: TRBV5-6
cdr3_length: 12
d_call: -
cdr3_aa: CASSSRELPLHF
cdr3_nt: TGTGCCAGCAGCTCTCGGGAGTTACCCCTCCACTTT

j_call: TRBJ1-4
clone_size: few
v_call: TRBV28
cdr3_length: 11
d_call: -
cdr3_aa: CASSSRWGYSF
cdr3_nt: TGTGCCAGCAGCTCCCGGTGGGGGTATTCTTTT

j_call: TRBJ1-5
clone_size: -
v_call: TRBV19
cdr3_length: 13
d_call: TRBD1
cdr3_aa: CASKGQGDQPQHF
cdr3_nt: TGTGCCAGTAAGGGACAGGGTGATCAGCCCCAGCATTTT

j_call: TRBJ2-4
clone_size: -
v_call: TRBV6-5
cdr3_length: 14
d_call: -
cdr3_aa: CASMGVRPKNIQYF
cdr3_nt: TGTGCCAGCATGGGGGTCCGGCCCAAAAACATTCAGTACTTC

j_call: TRBJ2-5
clone_size: few
v_call: TRBV7-2
cdr3_length: 16
d_call: TRBD2
cdr3_aa: CASSSWARGGRETQYF
cdr3_nt: TGTGCCAGCAGCTCGTGGGCGCGGGGGGGCCGAGAGACCCAGTACTTC

j_call: TRBJ2-1
clone_size: -
v_call: TRBV5-1
cdr3_length: 16
d_call: -
cdr3_aa: CASTPRVSSSYNEQFF
cdr3_nt: TGCGCCAGCACCCCTCGGGTCAGCAGCTCCTACAATGAGCAGTTCTTC

j_call: TRBJ2-7
clone_size: -
v_call: TRBV7-8
cdr3_length: 15
d_call: TRBD2
cdr3_aa: CASSQQRGLPYEQYF
cdr3_nt: TGTGCCAGCAGCCAACAGCGGGGCCTTCCCTACGAGCAGTACTTC

j_call: TRBJ1-3
clone_size: -
v_call: TRBV30
cdr3_length: 16
d_call: -
cdr3_aa: CAWSVRVGATGNTIYF
cdr3_nt: TGTGCCTGGAGTGTACGTGTGGGGGCGACTGGAAACACCATATATTTT

j_call: TRBJ2-2
clone_size: -
v_call: TRBV4-2
cdr3_length: 15
d_call: TRBD2
cdr3_aa: CASSASGGAGGELFF
cdr3_nt: TGTGCCAGCAGCGCTAGCGGGGGGGCAGGCGGGGAGCTGTTTTTT

j_call: TRBJ1-1
clone_size: -
v_call: TRBV25-1
cdr3_length: 14
d_call: -
cdr3_aa: CASSARAGNTEAFF
cdr3_nt: TGTGCCAGCAGTGCTCGGGCTGGGAACACTGAAGCTTTCTTT